The rows below give T cell receptor beta chains drawn from one sample of a study of blood T cell repertoires in COVID-19. Measured with immunoSEQ multiplex PCR; TCRdb has only the in-frame clones, and not every one. The sample holds 200,000 to 250,000 clones, 70% to 90% seen once. The sample taken for sequencing was peripheral blood. Every receptor here comes from a man between 18 and 29 years old with active or convalescent COVID-19. Each CDR3 is given with its conserved first and last residue. The D gene is left open where the match is weak. Rows may omit the clone size; those that give it use once, few, many or a size class.

clone size | D gene | J gene | V gene | CDR3 protein | CDR3 DNA
. | TRBD2 | TRBJ2-1 | TRBV4-3 | CASSHRASGYNEQFF | TGCGCCAGCAGCCATCGGGCTAGCGGATACAATGAGCAGTTCTTC
. | . | TRBJ1-3 | TRBV19 | CASSIAGLYSGNTIYF | TGTGCCAGTAGTATAGCGGGTCTCTACTCTGGAAACACCATATATTTT
. | TRBD2 | TRBJ2-5 | TRBV10-3 | CAISDPAGETQYF | TGTGCCATCAGTGATCCAGCGGGGGAGACCCAGTACTTC
. | TRBD1 | TRBJ2-3 | TRBV5-1 | CASSVNRGPDTQYF | TGCGCCAGCAGCGTGAACAGGGGACCAGATACGCAGTATTTT
. | . | TRBJ1-1 | TRBV5-1 | CASSPRGGDIDPEAFF | TGCGCCAGCAGCCCTAGGGGGGGCGATATCGATCCTGAAGCTTTCTTT
. | . | TRBJ2-2 | TRBV25-1 | CASSVSGDGELFF | TGTGCCAGCAGTGTGAGTGGTGACGGGGAGCTGTTTTTT
. | TRBD2 | TRBJ2-3 | TRBV27 | CASSSRGGQTDTQYF | TGTGCCAGCAGTTCGCGGGGGGGTCAAACAGATACGCAGTATTTT
. | . | TRBJ1-4 | TRBV28 | CASSFSLEGFNEKLFF | TGTGCCAGCAGTTTCAGTTTGGAGGGGTTCAATGAAAAACTGTTTTTT
. | TRBD1 | TRBJ2-7 | TRBV3-1/TRBV3-2 | CASTPDRGDYREQYF | TGTGCCAGCACCCCTGACAGGGGGGATTATCGCGAGCAGTACTTC
once | TRBD2 | TRBJ2-5 | TRBV5-4 | CASSPRTSGGQETQYF | TGTGCCAGCAGCCCCAGGACTAGCGGGGGGCAAGAGACCCAGTACTTC
. | TRBD1 | TRBJ1-3 | TRBV15 | CATSSAPGGGRNTIYF | TGTGCCACCAGCAGTGCTCCAGGGGGTGGTAGAAACACCATATATTTT
. | . | TRBJ2-7 | TRBV28 | CASRSDTYEQYF | TGTGCCAGCAGATCCGATACATACGAGCAGTACTTC